Below, 30 T cell receptor beta chains from the same sample are listed, as sequenced in a study of blood T cells in healthy people across ages. The use of a sample-barcoded 5' primer and a J-beta primer mix characterized a second PCR of about 6 to 11 cycles. TCRdb passed the 5' RACE reads through MiXCR, listing each CDR3 protein once. Among hundreds of thousands of distinct CDR3 sequences listed, roughly 20% were seen once. What was sequenced was blood. These TCRs come from a man in his 70s in good health.

This clonotype was counted only a few times. The rearrangement links TRBV4-2 to TRBJ2-4; D is possibly TRBD2 (5 bases). This CDR3 comprises 19 residues. The V and J ends lost 0 bases and 0 bases respectively, with 18 bases between them. In germline, CDR1 is LGHNA, CDR2 YNFKEQ. CDR3 nucleotides: TGTGCCAGCAGCCAAGACACTCCCCGGGGAAGACTAGCCAAAAACATTCAGTACTTC. It specifies CASSQDTPRGRLAKNIQYF.

This clonotype was counted only a few times. The CDR3 DNA reads TGCGCTCAAGGGGCTAATGAAAAACTGTTTTTT. It is translated as CAQGANEKLFF. The chain recombines TRBV20-1 with TRBJ1-4, with D possibly TRBD1 on 5 matching bases. Germline V gene sequence: CDR1 DFQATT, CDR2 SNEGSKA (reference sequence). The CDR3 covers 11 residues.

This clonotype was counted between two and nine times. This chain uses TRBV7-2 with TRBJ2-3; D could derive from TRBD1 or TRBD2 (6 bases each). The V end was cut by 2 bases, the J end by 6 bases, with 15 bases between. From germline, CDR1 is SGHTA and CDR2 FQGNSA. This CDR3 is built from 15 residues. CDR3 protein: CASSLRRATGDTQYF. DNA for the CDR3: TGTGCCAGCAGCTTAAGGAGGGCGACAGGTGATACGCAGTATTTT.

This clonotype was seen only a few times. The chain recombines TRBV12-3 or TRBV12-4 with TRBJ2-3, with D possibly matching TRBD2 (6 bases). The V end was cut by 2 bases, the J end by 6 bases, with 9 bases between. The CDR3 runs to 13 residues. This chain's CDR3 is CASSLRAGDTQYF. The CDR3 DNA sequence: TGTGCCAGCAGTTTAAGGGCGGGGGATACGCAGTATTTT.

The chain carries TRBV20-1 and TRBJ2-1; tentatively, D is TRBD2 (7 bases). The CDR3 is 13 amino acids. The ends were cut back, 3 bases at V and 5 bases at J, with 11 bases in the middle. CDR1 and CDR2 (germline): DFQATT, SNEGSKA (reference sequence). This CDR3 reads CSASGGAHNEQFF. The CDR3 coding sequence is TGCAGTGCTAGTGGGGGGGCCCACAATGAGCAGTTCTTC.

This clonotype was seen more than once but under ten times. J is TRBJ2-5 and V is TRBV5-1; 13 nucleotides agree with TRBD2. Trimming took 4 bases from V and 4 from J; bases not matched to a gene: 7. Germline CDR1 SGHRS, CDR2 YFSETQ. This CDR3 is 16 amino acids long. The chain's CDR3 is CASSLRTSGRIETQYF. In DNA, the CDR3 is TGCGCCAGCAGCCTCCGGACTAGCGGGAGAATAGAGACCCAGTACTTC.

V and J are TRBV6-6 and TRBJ2-1; no clear D. From germline, CDR1 is MNHNY and CDR2 SVGAGI (reference sequence). The CDR3 is 11 residues long. Trimming took 11 bases from V and 8 from J, leaving 13 bases between them. In DNA, the CDR3 is TGTGCCTCCTCCTGGGCGGATGAGCAGTTCTTC. Amino acid sequence: CASSWADEQFF.

This clonotype was seen a handful of times. The chain carries TRBV18 and TRBJ2-1, with D possibly TRBD2 on 6 matching bases. The CDR3 consists of 12 residues. The germline CDR1 and CDR2 sequences are KGHSH and LQKENI. Trimming left V 3 bases short and J 6 bases short, with 6 bases between. The CDR3 reads CASSPEGNEQFF. The CDR3 coding sequence is TGTGCCAGCTCACCGGAGGGCAATGAGCAGTTCTTC.

The rearrangement uses TRBV21-1 and TRBJ2-1. The closer fit of TRBJ2-5 to the DNA end suggests the J call may be wrong. TRBV21-1 is tagged as a pseudogene. The CDR3 length is 14 residues. CDR3 DNA sequence: TGTGCCAGCAGCTATGCCTTACCCAAAGAGACCCAGTACTTC. Amino acid sequence: CASSYALPKETQYF.

Only a few counts were recorded for this clonotype. The chain combines TRBV12-3 or TRBV12-4 with TRBJ1-1, with 7 bases fitting TRBD1. This CDR3 region has 12 residues. J gave up 6 bases and V 7 bases, and 5 bases lay outside the gene matches. This chain's CDR3 is CASTLGGSEAFF. As DNA, the CDR3 is TGTGCCAGCACCCTAGGGGGCTCTGAAGCTTTCTTT.

This clonotype has only a few counts. This sequence joins TRBV25-1 and TRBJ2-5; D may be TRBD2 (5 bases). CDR3 size: 13 residues. Looked up from germline, CDR1 is MGHDK and CDR2 is SYGVNS. V lost 8 bases to trimming and J lost 3 bases, with 13 bases between them. The DNA of the CDR3 is TGTGCCAGCTGGGAGCCTACTAAAGAGACCCAGTACTTC. It translates to CASWEPTKETQYF.

This clonotype was counted a few times. The junction does not match germline at one end; this may be a read error. The chain employs TRBV5-1 and TRBJ1-1; D gene ambiguous. The length of the CDR3 is 16 residues. From germline, CDR1 is SGHRS and CDR2 YFSETQ. The CDR3 loop is CASSTLGPWVNTEAFF. CDR3 nucleotide sequence: TGCGCCAGCAGCACCCTAGGGCCTTGGGTGAACACGGAAGCTTTCTTT.

The rearrangement uses TRBV28 and TRBJ2-2, with 9 bases that match TRBD1. The germline CDR1 and CDR2 sequences are MDHEN and SYDVKM. The CDR3 has 15 amino acids. J was trimmed by 3 bases and V by 5 bases; bases with no gene match: 4. CDR3 loop: CASSHGQGYTGELFF. The CDR3 DNA is TGTGCCAGCAGTCACGGACAGGGGTACACCGGGGAGCTGTTTTTT.

In its sample, this clonotype was seen a few times. The V call is TRBV5-1, the J call TRBJ2-5; D might be TRBD1 or TRBD2, each matching 5 bases. The J call may be incorrect, as the DNA end agrees better with TRBJ2-1. In germline, CDR1 is SGHRS, CDR2 YFSETQ. This CDR3 is 13 amino acids long. The CDR3 protein is CASSTGRDNEQFF. CDR3 bases: TGCGCCAGCAGCACGGGACGGGACAATGAGCAGTTCTTC.

This clonotype was picked up a small number of times. The chain uses TRBV29-1 and TRBJ1-4, with 7 bases fitting TRBD1. This CDR3 region has 11 residues. V gave up 6 bases and J gave up 5 bases; unmatched junction bases: 0. Germline values: CDR1 SQVTM, CDR2 ANQGSEA. CDR3 loop: CSVQGNEKLFF. CDR3 in DNA: TGCAGCGTACAGGGGAATGAAAAACTGTTTTTT. The full variable domain, rest sourced from reference TRBV29-1 and TRBJ1-4, is SAVISQKPSRDICQRGTSLTIQCQVDSQVTMMFWYRQQPGQSLTLIATANQGSEATYESGFVIDKFPISRPNLTFSTLTVSNMSPEDSSIYLCSVQGNEKLFFGSGTQLSVL.

This clonotype was picked up many times. This sequence joins TRBV12-3 or TRBV12-4 and TRBJ2-7; no clear D gene. V gave up 3 bases and J gave up 0 bases, with 9 bases separating them. This CDR3 comprises 14 residues. CDR3: CASSLDGPSYEQYF. DNA for the CDR3: TGTGCCAGCAGTTTGGATGGCCCCTCCTACGAGCAGTACTTC.

This clonotype came up a few times. J is TRBJ1-4 and V is TRBV7-9, with 9 nucleotides matching TRBD1. The CDR3 has 15 amino acids. Per the germline V gene, CDR1 is SEHNR and CDR2 is FQNEAQ (reference sequence). Losses at the gene ends were 5 bases for V and 8 bases for J; bases not matched to a gene: 9. CDR3 sequence: CASSLVGTGREKLFF. DNA for the CDR3: TGTGCCAGCAGCCTAGTCGGGACAGGGCGAGAAAAACTGTTTTTT.

The gene calls are TRBV6-2 or TRBV6-3 and TRBJ1-6, with D perhaps matching TRBD1 (5 bases). Trimming cost V 1 base and J 10 bases, with 11 bases left between them. CDR3 length: 14 residues. CDR1 and CDR2 from the germline V gene are MNHEY and SVGEGT. The CDR3 sequence: CASSYYQGGSPLHF. DNA for the CDR3: TGTGCCAGCAGTTACTACCAGGGCGGCTCACCCCTCCACTTT.

There are many counts of this clonotype. The V call is TRBV7-6, the J call TRBJ2-1; 12 nucleotides align to TRBD1. V lost 5 bases, J lost 9 bases, and 5 bases stayed unmatched. The germline V gene has CDR1 SGHVS and CDR2 FNYEAQ. The CDR3 consists of 14 residues. The CDR3 spells CASSRRDRGLEQFF. Written as DNA, the CDR3 is TGTGCCAGCAGCCGCCGGGACAGGGGGCTTGAGCAGTTCTTC.

This chain links TRBV5-1 with TRBJ2-1; either TRBD1 or TRBD2 may supply D (5 bases each). CDR3 size: 17 residues. Deletions cut 3 bases from V and 2 bases from J, with 18 bases between. CDR1 is SGHRS, CDR2 YFSETQ, per germline. The CDR3 sequence is CASSYTILSGPYNEQFF. The DNA of the CDR3 is TGCGCCAGCAGCTACACAATACTCTCGGGGCCCTACAATGAGCAGTTCTTC. The variable domain in full, completed from reference TRBV5-1 and TRBJ2-1, reads KAGVTQTPRYLIKTRGQQVTLSCSPISGHRSVSWYQQTPGQGLQFLFEYFSETQRNKGNFPGRFSGRQFSNSRSEMNVSTLELGDSALYLCASSYTILSGPYNEQFFGPGTRLTVL.

As for this clonotype: At one of its ends the junction is not consistent with the germline gene, which may arise from a read error. CDR3 nucleotides: TGTGTCAGCACCCGGACCCAGACCGAGCAGTACTTC. Translating gives CVSTRTQTEQYF. This chain joins TRBV7-2 and TRBJ2-7; no reliable D call. Germline-derived CDR1 and CDR2 are SGHTA and FQGNSA. The CDR3 runs 12 residues.

This clonotype was counted a few times. The rearrangement joins TRBV12-3 or TRBV12-4 to TRBJ2-1; D possibly uses TRBD1 or TRBD2 (5 bases each). The end of the DNA aligns better with TRBJ2-7, so the J call may be wrong. The CDR3 length is 17 residues. The CDR3 loop is CASSLVSGTADVNEQYF. CDR3 bases: TGTGCCAGCAGTTTAGTCTCCGGGACGGCCGACGTTAACGAGCAGTACTTC.

The V and J genes are TRBV6-5 and TRBJ1-2; 7 bases agree with TRBD1. CDR3 length: 13 residues. CDR1 and CDR2 from the germline V gene are MNHEY and SVGAGI. V was pared by 4 bases and J by 3 bases, with 2 bases of the junction left unmatched. The CDR3 protein is CASSWGQYYGYTF. The CDR3 region has the DNA TGTGCCAGCAGTTGGGGACAGTACTATGGCTACACCTTC.

The chain couples TRBV14 to TRBJ1-2; possibly TRBD1 for D (6 bases). Germline V lookup: CDR1 SGHDN, CDR2 FVKESK. There are 14 residues in the CDR3. V was clipped by 4 bases and J by 8 bases, with 17 bases between them. The CDR3 region is CASSPGTPDRGYTF. The CDR3 DNA follows: TGTGCCAGCAGCCCCGGGACACCCGACCGGGGCTACACCTTC.

The chain has TRBV20-1 and TRBJ2-1; 10 positions match TRBD2. Trimming removed 5 bases from V and 6 bases from J; junction bases left unmatched: 4. CDR3 length equals 13 residues. Looked up from germline, CDR1 is DFQATT and CDR2 is SNEGSKA (reference sequence). This CDR3 reads CSAELAGSNEQFF. In nucleotides, the CDR3 is TGCAGTGCTGAACTAGCGGGGTCCAATGAGCAGTTCTTC.

Concerning this clonotype itself: Mismatch with germline at one junction end may stem from a read error. The rearrangement uses TRBV18 and TRBJ2-3; TRBD1 agrees at 7 bases. CDR1 is KGHSH, CDR2 LQKENI, per germline. The CDR3 covers 17 residues. In nucleotides, the CDR3 is TGTGCCAGCTCAGTAAAGTTGGGACAGATAAGCACAGATACGCGGTATTTT. Translation: CASSVKLGQISTDTRYF.

This clonotype was detected a few times. The chain has TRBV14 and TRBJ2-3, with D possibly TRBD2 on 5 matching bases. V gave up 1 base and J gave up 4 bases, with 12 bases separating them. CDR1 is SGHDN, CDR2 FVKESK, per germline. The CDR3 loop spans 15 amino acids. The CDR3 sequence is CASSQGSGLADTQYF. CDR3 coding DNA: TGTGCCAGCAGCCAAGGGAGCGGCCTCGCAGATACGCAGTATTTT.

Written as DNA, the CDR3 is TGCGCCAGCAGCTCCCGGGGTGCGGGGGGCTCTGGCTACACCTTC. It translates to CASSSRGAGGSGYTF. The rearrangement joins TRBV5-1 to TRBJ1-2; D perhaps matches TRBD1 (6 bases). The CDR3 totals 15 residues. Trimming removed 3 bases from V and 7 bases from J, with 19 bases in between. Germline assignment: CDR1 SGHRS and CDR2 YFSETQ.

The chain is built from TRBV4-3 and TRBJ1-2; 7 nucleotides align to TRBD1. After removal of 3 bases from V and 6 bases from J, the junction contained 13 bases not matched to a gene. The CDR3 loop spans 16 amino acids. Germline assignment: CDR1 LGHNA and CDR2 YSLEER. The CDR3 region is CASSQDRTGLSHGYTF. The CDR3 DNA reads as TGCGCCAGCAGCCAGGACCGGACAGGATTATCTCATGGCTACACCTTC.

This clonotype occurred a few times. V and J are TRBV6-2 or TRBV6-3 and TRBJ2-3, with D perhaps TRBD1 (6 bases). The V end lost 8 bases, the J end lost 10 bases, and 13 bases lay between the germline ends. The CDR3 extends over 11 amino acids. The germline gives CDR1 MNHEY, CDR2 SVGEGT. The CDR3 coding sequence is TGTGCCAGCGGCTACCGACAGGCGCAGTATTTT. Translation gives CASGYRQAQYF.